This entry lists 22 T cell receptor beta chains sequenced from one sample in a study of cytomegalovirus exposure and HLA in healthy donors. This PCR relied on a set of 60 Vbeta primers and 13 Jbeta primers. The data were produced by immunoSEQ multiplex PCR, yet TCRdb's version contains in-frame clones alone and is incomplete. The sample holds 110,000 to 150,000 clones, 65% to 85% seen once. Sequences were obtained from PBMCs. These receptors originate from a woman aged 40 to 49 in good health and CMV-seropositive.

The rearrangement uses TRBV18 and TRBJ2-5, with D perhaps TRBD2 (6 bases). V lost 0 bases and J lost 4, with 9 bases in between. Germline values: CDR1 KGHSH, CDR2 LQKENI. The CDR3 is made up of 14 amino acids. CDR3 sequence reads: CASSPPEEGETQYF. The DNA for the CDR3 is TGTGCCAGCTCACCACCGGAGGAGGGAGAGACCCAGTACTTC.

The chain uses TRBV19 and TRBJ2-7; D might be TRBD1 (6 bases). With 3 bases removed from V and 2 bases from J, the gap between germline ends came to 11 bases. The V gene's germline CDR1 is LNHDA and CDR2 SQIVND (reference sequence). This CDR3 comprises 14 residues. The CDR3: CASSMKGGPYEQYF. The CDR3 region has the DNA TGTGCCAGTAGTATGAAAGGGGGACCCTACGAGCAGTACTTC.

This chain links TRBV5-1 with TRBJ2-5; D remains unclear. The CDR3 extends over 13 amino acids. Germline CDR1 SGHRS, CDR2 YFSETQ. V lost 1 base to trimming and J lost 5 bases, with 9 bases between them. CDR3 residues: CASSLSIRETQYF. The DNA for the CDR3 is TGCGCCAGCAGCTTGTCGATTCGGGAGACCCAGTACTTC.

The V call is TRBV28, the J call TRBJ2-1; 7 nucleotides agree with TRBD1. The germline CDR1 and CDR2 sequences are MDHEN and SYDVKM. The J segment lost 1 base and the V segment lost 8 bases, leaving 5 bases of the junction unmatched. The CDR3 loop spans 14 amino acids. The CDR3 reads CASQPGQSYNEQFF. The CDR3 bases are TGTGCCAGCCAACCGGGACAGTCCTACAATGAGCAGTTCTTC.

The chain is built from TRBV19 and TRBJ1-1, with 7 nucleotides matching TRBD1. The CDR3 totals 14 residues. Germline CDR1 LNHDA, CDR2 SQIVND (reference sequence). The V segment lost 7 bases and the J segment 2 bases; nucleotides outside the gene matches: 7. The CDR3 DNA follows: TGTGCCAGTACTAGGGACAGTGGTAACACTGAAGCTTTCTTT. It yields the protein CASTRDSGNTEAFF.

The chain uses TRBV18 and TRBJ2-1; TRBD2 agrees at 9 bases. Per germline, CDR1 KGHSH and CDR2 LQKENI. The CDR3 is 15 residues long. With V trimmed by 2 bases and J by 3 bases, 2 bases remained unmatched. The CDR3 sequence is CASSPASGNYNEQFF. CDR3 DNA sequence: TGTGCCAGCTCACCAGCTAGCGGGAACTACAATGAGCAGTTCTTC.

V usage is TRBV7-9 and J usage is TRBJ1-2; weak D call: TRBD1 (6 bases). Germline V gives CDR1 SEHNR, CDR2 FQNEAQ (reference sequence). The germline V and J ends were trimmed by 1 base and 4 bases, with 10 bases remaining between them. The CDR3 has 14 residues. DNA for the CDR3: TGTGCCAGCAGCTTAGGTACAGGGTCCTATGGCTACACCTTC. This gives the protein CASSLGTGSYGYTF.

CDR3 sequence: CASSLGGSTANEQFF. The DNA of the CDR3 is TGTGCCAGCAGCTTAGGCGGGAGCACAGCAAATGAGCAGTTCTTC. V usage is TRBV11-1 and J usage is TRBJ2-1; 7 bases fit TRBD2. J was trimmed by 7 bases and V by 1 base; bases with no gene match: 7. The CDR3 spans 15 residues. Germline V gene sequence: CDR1 SGHAT, CDR2 FQDESV (reference sequence). Full variable domain (outside the CDR3, taken from reference TRBV11-1 and TRBJ2-1): EAEVAQSPRYKITEKSQAVAFWCDPISGHATLYWYRQILGQGPELLVQFQDESVVDDSQLPKDRFSAERLKGVDSTLKIQPAELGDSAMYLCASSLGGSTANEQFFGPGTRLTVL.

The chain uses TRBV6-5 and TRBJ1-4; D call uncertain. This CDR3 spans 13 amino acids. CDR1 is MNHEY, CDR2 SVGAGI, per germline. V shed 6 bases and J shed 7 bases, with 12 bases lying between them. The CDR3 reads CASSQKRVEKLFF. In DNA form, the CDR3 reads TGTGCCAGCAGCCAGAAGAGGGTTGAAAAACTGTTTTTT.

The chain has TRBV5-6 and TRBJ2-7; 11 nucleotides match TRBD1. Germline trimming cut 4 bases from V and 7 bases from J; bases unmatched to any gene: 13. The CDR3 consists of 16 residues. Germline V gives CDR1 SGHDT, CDR2 YYEEEE. The CDR3 region has the DNA TGTGCCAGCAGCGGGAGGGACAGGGGGAGTGATTGGGAGCAGTACTTC. Amino acids: CASSGRDRGSDWEQYF.

The genes are TRBV20-1 and TRBJ2-1; D possibly corresponds to TRBD2 (5 bases). The CDR3 covers 11 residues. The germline V gene encodes CDR1 DFQATT and CDR2 SNEGSKA (reference sequence). The V end lost 4 bases, the J end lost 7 bases, and 8 bases lay between the germline ends. Here the CDR3 reads CSAKLVNEQFF. In DNA form, the CDR3 reads TGCAGTGCTAAACTAGTGAATGAGCAGTTCTTC.

This clone was counted only a few times. The chain joins TRBV19 to TRBJ2-7, with 7 bases aligning to TRBD1. The trim removed 5 bases at V and 6 bases at J, leaving 13 bases unmatched. Germline V lookup: CDR1 LNHDA, CDR2 SQIVND (reference sequence). The CDR3 contains 15 residues. CDR3: CASSPNRGPLGEQYF. Written as DNA, the CDR3 is TGTGCCAGTAGTCCGAACAGGGGTCCGCTGGGCGAGCAGTACTTC.

This sequence joins TRBV19 and TRBJ1-1, with D unresolved. The germline gives CDR1 LNHDA, CDR2 SQIVND (reference sequence). Trimming took 3 bases from V and 5 from J, leaving 13 bases between them. The CDR3 runs 14 residues. The CDR3 protein is CASSIRVSGTEAFF. The CDR3 coding sequence is TGTGCCAGTAGTATTAGGGTTTCGGGGACTGAAGCTTTCTTT.

The genes are TRBV27 and TRBJ1-1; 7 bases align to TRBD1. Germline V gives CDR1 MNHEY, CDR2 SMNVEV (reference sequence). Germline trimming cut 3 bases from V and 4 bases from J; bases unmatched to any gene: 8. The CDR3 spans 15 residues. CDR3 sequence: CASSFQGVGSTEAFF. Written as DNA, the CDR3 is TGTGCCAGCAGTTTCCAGGGGGTAGGTAGCACTGAAGCTTTCTTT.

The chain is built from TRBV4-2 and TRBJ2-3, with TRBD2 as a possible D gene (6 bases). Trimming removed 0 bases at V and 4 bases at J, with 11 bases between. The CDR3 length is 15 residues. CDR1 LGHNA and CDR2 YNFKEQ come from the germline V gene. The CDR3 is CASSQDAGRSDTQYF. The CDR3 nucleotides are TGTGCCAGCAGCCAAGATGCCGGGAGATCAGATACGCAGTATTTT.

V usage is TRBV7-2 and J usage is TRBJ2-7; D remains ambiguous. V lost 3 bases and J lost 4, with 13 bases in between. CDR1 and CDR2 (germline): SGHTA, FQGNSA. The CDR3 covers 14 residues. CDR3 sequence (DNA): TGTGCCAGCAGCTTTGTATCGGGTTTATACGAGCAGTACTTC. The encoded protein is CASSFVSGLYEQYF.

The rearrangement uses TRBV10-3 and TRBJ2-3, with D perhaps matching TRBD1 (6 bases). The CDR3 consists of 14 residues. The V end was cut by 6 bases, the J end by 6 bases, with 16 bases between. Germline lookup yields CDR1 ENHRY and CDR2 SYGVKD. The CDR3, as DNA: TGTGCCATCAGCCTCCGGACAGACAGTGATACGCAGTATTTT. Its protein product is CAISLRTDSDTQYF.

Points on this clone: An end of the junction differs from the germline gene, which may be a read error. The sample has other DNA sequences that encode this CDR3 too. The chain carries TRBV4-3 and TRBJ1-4; no definite D call. Germline V gene data show CDR1 as LGHNA and CDR2 as YSLEER. The CDR3 consists of 15 residues. The CDR3 DNA is TGCGCCAGTAGCCAAGTCCTAGCCGGGAATGAAAAACTGTTTTTT. It codes for CASSQVLAGNEKLFF.

This clone has a single count. The V call is TRBV9, the J call TRBJ1-2; 9 nucleotides agree with TRBD1. The J segment lost 7 bases and the V segment lost 0 bases, leaving 13 bases of the junction unmatched. CDR3 size: 17 residues. Germline V CDR1 and CDR2: SGDLS, YYNGEE. CDR3 coding DNA: TGTGCCAGCAGCGTAGGCTTGTGGACAGGGGATTCCACTGGCTACACCTTC. It encodes CASSVGLWTGDSTGYTF.

This chain links TRBV18 with TRBJ2-5, with a tentative D call TRBD1 (6 bases). V lost 3 bases and J 3 bases, leaving 20 bases between the germline ends. The CDR3 is 17 amino acids. CDR1 is KGHSH and CDR2 is LQKENI in the germline V gene. The CDR3 coding sequence is TGTGCCAGCTCACCGCCATTCCCAGGGGACGGTGAAGAGACCCAGTACTTC. This codes for CASSPPFPGDGEETQYF.

The chain has TRBV11-3 and TRBJ2-3; 8 nucleotides line up with TRBD2. V was clipped by 3 bases and J by 1 base; unmatched bases: 6. The germline CDR1 and CDR2 sequences are SGHNT and YENEEA. There are 16 residues in the CDR3. For the CDR3, the DNA is TGTGCCAGCAGCTTCGGGCGGGGGGCCGGCACAGATACGCAGTATTTT. Residues: CASSFGRGAGTDTQYF.

The J gene is TRBJ2-7, the V gene TRBV19; TRBD2 might be the D (6 bases). Trimming removed 5 bases from V and 4 bases from J, with 18 bases in between. This CDR3 comprises 15 residues. Germline V gene data show CDR1 as LNHDA and CDR2 as SQIVND (reference sequence). As DNA, the CDR3 is TGTGCCAGTAGTGCCAGCCCGGGACTGATTTACGAGCAGTACTTC. This encodes CASSASPGLIYEQYF.